This is a list of T cell receptor beta chains from one sample in a study of blood T cell repertoires in COVID-19. The data were produced by immunoSEQ multiplex PCR, yet TCRdb's version contains in-frame clones alone and is incomplete. The table includes about 91,000 clones, around four fifths detected once. The sample comprised peripheral blood. All receptors come from a woman of 80 years or more with acute or convalescent COVID-19. The CDR3 runs from the conserved cysteine through the conserved F or W. The order of the fields is J gene, clone size, D gene, V gene, CDR3 DNA, CDR3 protein. The D gene is left open where the match is weak. Some rows have no size entry. The others give once, few or many, or a class for an expanded clone.

>TRBJ2-1|NA|TRBD2|TRBV28
TGTGCCAGCAGCTCCACCCTAGCGGGAGGTTACAATGAGCAGTTCTTC
CASSSTLAGGYNEQFF
>TRBJ2-4|few|TRBD2|TRBV18
TGTGCCAGCTCACCAAGCGGGATTGAAAACATTCAGTACTTC
CASSPSGIENIQYF
>TRBJ2-2|NA|TRBD2|TRBV5-1
TGCGCCAGCAGTTCCTATGGGACTAGCGGAGTCACCGGGGAGCTGTTTTTT
CASSSYGTSGVTGELFF
>TRBJ2-3|NA|TRBD1|TRBV4-2
TGTGCCAGCAGCCGGGACAGGGGGGAGACAGATACGCAGTATTTT
CASSRDRGETDTQYF
>TRBJ1-5|NA|NA|TRBV2
TGTGCCAGCACGACAGAGGGGGGCAATCAGCCCCAGCATTTT
CASTTEGGNQPQHF
>TRBJ1-1|few|NA|TRBV27
TGTGCCAGCAGTTTGATGACAGGTACTGAAGCTTTCTTT
CASSLMTGTEAFF
>TRBJ2-3|NA|NA|TRBV7-2
TGTGCCAGCAGCTCCCCAGGGCAGGCCGATACGCAGTATTTT
CASSSPGQADTQYF
>TRBJ2-1|NA|TRBD2|TRBV6-2/TRBV6-3
TGTGCCAGCAGTTACTCGACTAGCGGGAGGGTTTACAATGAGCAGTTCTTC
CASSYSTSGRVYNEQFF
>TRBJ1-1|NA|NA|TRBV7-3
TGTGCCAGCAGCGCCGCAGGGAACACTGAAGCTTTCTTT
CASSAAGNTEAFF
>TRBJ1-2|NA|TRBD1|TRBV28
TGTGCCAGCACCCCGGGGACAGACTATGGCTACACCTTC
CASTPGTDYGYTF
>TRBJ1-6|NA|TRBD1|TRBV6-1
TGTGCCAGCAGTGAAGTTAGCTCGGGACAGGGTACTTCACCCCTCCACTTT
CASSEVSSGQGTSPLHF
>TRBJ1-1|NA|NA|TRBV18
TGTGCCAGCTCACCCCCTGTTAGCCGGGCTGAAGCTTTCTTT
CASSPPVSRAEAFF
>TRBJ1-2|NA|TRBD1|TRBV9
TGTGCCAGCAGCGCACAGGGGAAAAACTATGGCTACACCTTC
CASSAQGKNYGYTF
>TRBJ1-2|NA|TRBD1|TRBV28
TGTGCCAGCAGTTCGGGACAGGGGGCAGAGGGCTACACCTTC
CASSSGQGAEGYTF
>TRBJ2-5|once|TRBD1|TRBV4-3
TGCGCCAGCAGCCTTGGACAGGGAGTAGGAGAGACCCAGTACTTC
CASSLGQGVGETQYF
>TRBJ1-2|NA|NA|TRBV2
TGTGCCAGCAGTGAGGATCCAGGAACCTATGGCTACACCTTC
CASSEDPGTYGYTF
>TRBJ1-2|NA|TRBD1|TRBV6-2/TRBV6-3
TGTGCCAGCAGTTTCGGGACAGTCGGCGGCTACACCTTC
CASSFGTVGGYTF
>TRBJ1-2|NA|TRBD1|TRBV6-5
TGTGCCAGCAGAGCCGGGACAGGAGTCAACTATGGCTACACCTTC
CASRAGTGVNYGYTF
>TRBJ2-4|once|NA|TRBV5-6
TGTGCCAGCAGCTTGGGGGGCCAGGGAAAAAACATTCAGTACTTC
CASSLGGQGKNIQYF
>TRBJ2-5|NA|NA|TRBV7-3
TGTGCCAGCAGCTTAAAGCAGGGTGGAGAGACCCAGTACTTC
CASSLKQGGETQYF
>TRBJ2-7|NA|TRBD2|TRBV28
TGTGCCAGCAGTTTTTCTAGCGGAGGGACCTACGAGCAGTACTTC
CASSFSSGGTYEQYF
>TRBJ2-5|NA|TRBD2|TRBV7-7
TGTGCTAGCAGCTCCTCGGGGGGACCTCAAGAGACCCAGTACTTC
CASSSSGGPQETQYF
>TRBJ2-7|NA|NA|TRBV6-1
TGTGCCAGCAGCGAAGTGAGAGGAAGCCACGAGCAGTACTTC
CASSEVRGSHEQYF
>TRBJ2-7|few|TRBD2|TRBV5-1
TGCGCCAGCAGCTTCGTAGCGGGAGGATCCCTCTACGAGCAGTACTTC
CASSFVAGGSLYEQYF
>TRBJ2-2|many|TRBD2|TRBV6-5
TGTGCCAGCAGGGTTAGCGGGATCAACACCGGGGAGCTGTTTTTT
CASRVSGINTGELFF
>TRBJ1-4|NA|NA|TRBV18
TGTGCCAGCTCACCTTCAGCGGGGGGGCGAGGTGAAAAACTGTTTTTT
CASSPSAGGRGEKLFF
>TRBJ2-1|NA|TRBD2|TRBV9
TGTGCCAGCAGCCCCACCGGGACTAGCGGGAATCATGAGCAGTTCTTC
CASSPTGTSGNHEQFF
>TRBJ1-1|few|NA|TRBV6-5
TGTGCCAGCAGACGGACGGGGGAGAGCACTGAAGCTTTCTTT
CASRRTGESTEAFF
>TRBJ2-7|NA|NA|TRBV30
TGTGCCTGCTCAACAGGGCCTAGCCGGGAGCAGTACTTC
CACSTGPSREQYF
>TRBJ1-3|NA|NA|TRBV28
TGTGCCAGCACCCCGACAGACTCTGGAAACACCATATATTTT
CASTPTDSGNTIYF
>TRBJ1-1|NA|TRBD1|TRBV18
TGTGCCAGCTCACCGTCGTATACAGGGGGCACTGAAGCTTTCTTT
CASSPSYTGGTEAFF
>TRBJ2-5|few|TRBD2|TRBV10-3
TGTGCCATCAGCAAGGGACTAACGCAAGAGACCCAGTACTTC
CAISKGLTQETQYF
>TRBJ1-2|NA|NA|TRBV5-5
TGTGCCAGCAGCTTAGTGGGAAACAGGATTGACTATGGCTACACCTTC
CASSLVGNRIDYGYTF
>TRBJ2-3|NA|NA|TRBV7-9
TGTGCCAGCAGCCTTCCTCTAGGGGTCACAGATACGCAGTATTTT
CASSLPLGVTDTQYF
>TRBJ2-7|once|NA|TRBV20-1
TGCAGTGCCCCTCTACTTTACGAGCAGTACTTC
CSAPLLYEQYF
>TRBJ2-1|NA|NA|TRBV7-9
TGTGCCAGCAGCCTTGACAGGCTCAATGAGCAGTTCTTC
CASSLDRLNEQFF
>TRBJ2-1|NA|NA|TRBV21-1
TGTGCCAGCAGCAAAGAGCCGACAAGAAGAAGCAAGCAGTTCTTC
CASSKEPTRRSKQFF
>TRBJ1-2|NA|TRBD1|TRBV7-2
TGTGCCAGCAGCTTAGTAGACAGGGTGAAAATTAACTATGGCTACACCTTC
CASSLVDRVKINYGYTF
>TRBJ2-7|NA|TRBD1|TRBV7-9
TGTGCCAGCAGCTCCGCTCTGGGGACAGGGGGCTTGGAGCAGTACTTC
CASSSALGTGGLEQYF
>TRBJ2-5|NA|TRBD2|TRBV27
TGTGCCAGCAGTCTGCGGGCCGGGACTAGCGGGTTGCCCAATTCGGCCCAGTACTTC
CASSLRAGTSGLPNSAQYF
>TRBJ1-2|NA|NA|TRBV24-1
TGTGCCACCAGTGATTCGCGGACAGCCTATGGCTACACCTTC
CATSDSRTAYGYTF
>TRBJ1-6|NA|TRBD1|TRBV6-5
TGTGCCAGCAGTTACCCGTGGACAGGGGGCAATTCACCCCTCCACTTT
CASSYPWTGGNSPLHF
>TRBJ1-1|once|TRBD1|TRBV6-5
TGTGCCAGCAGCTGGGGACAGGGGAAATTGGGTGAAGCTTTCTTT
CASSWGQGKLGEAFF
>TRBJ2-1|once|TRBD2|TRBV27
TGTGCCAGCAGCCAGGGACTAGCGGGAGTCGTTAACAATGAGCAGTTCTTC
CASSQGLAGVVNNEQFF
>TRBJ1-2|NA|NA|TRBV28
TGTGCCAGCAGTTTGCAGGGAATCAATGGCTACACCTTC
CASSLQGINGYTF
>TRBJ2-7|NA|NA|TRBV7-9
TGTGCCAGCAGCTTTCAGGGCTACGAGCAGTACTTC
CASSFQGYEQYF
>TRBJ1-2|NA|TRBD1|TRBV30
TGTGCCTGGAGGGGACAGGCCTTTTATGGCTACACCTTC
CAWRGQAFYGYTF
>TRBJ2-5|NA|NA|TRBV7-9
TGTGCCAGCAGCTTAGCAGGGGTGACCCAGTACTTC
CASSLAGVTQYF
>TRBJ2-2|NA|TRBD2|TRBV5-1
TGCGCCAGTGACCCCCTGACTAGCGACACCGGGGAGCTGTTTTTT
CASDPLTSDTGELFF
>TRBJ1-1|NA|NA|TRBV4-3
TGCGCCAGCAGCCAAGAGTTGACTACTGAAGCTTTCTTT
CASSQELTTEAFF
>TRBJ1-4|NA|NA|TRBV5-1
TGCGCCAGCCGCGGGGGCCTAGGGAATGAAAAACTGTTTTTT
CASRGGLGNEKLFF
>TRBJ2-5|NA|TRBD2|TRBV6-2/TRBV6-3
TGTGCCAGCAGTGTCTCGCGGTCTAGCGGGGGAGGAGAGACCCAGTACTTC
CASSVSRSSGGGETQYF
>TRBJ1-4|NA|NA|TRBV7-6
TGTGCCAGCAGCCCAGGACAGACTAATGAAAAACTGTTTTTT
CASSPGQTNEKLFF
>TRBJ1-1|NA|NA|TRBV29-1
TGCAGCGTTGAAAATGTCGGGGGCACTGAAGCTTTCTTT
CSVENVGGTEAFF